This TCR beta chain was sequenced in a study of T cell responses to AZD1222 COVID-19 vaccine. About the study: Second-dose intervals near 4 or 12 weeks were combined. Overall study results and limits: Across spike, vaccine-associated CD4 TCRs were found, dominant at 160-218 and 743-854.

In regard to this clone: Its antigen remains unidentified.

CDR1 LGHDT and CDR2 YNNKEL come from the germline V gene (reference sequence). This CDR3 spans 13 amino acids. Trimming removed 3 bases from V and 5 bases from J, with 8 bases in between. The data were produced by immunoSEQ multiplex PCR, yet TCRdb's version contains in-frame clones alone and is incomplete. Of about 140,000 clones in the sample, around 93% were seen once. The gene calls are TRBV3-1 (or the pseudogene TRBV3-2) and TRBJ1-5, with D possibly TRBD1 on 6 matching bases. The source material was peripheral blood, sampled on day 0 of AZD1222 vaccination. This sequence originates from an adult in good health. The CDR3 nucleotides read TGTGCCAGCAGCCAGGAGGGGGATCAGCCCCAGCATTTT. This codes for CASSQEGDQPQHF.